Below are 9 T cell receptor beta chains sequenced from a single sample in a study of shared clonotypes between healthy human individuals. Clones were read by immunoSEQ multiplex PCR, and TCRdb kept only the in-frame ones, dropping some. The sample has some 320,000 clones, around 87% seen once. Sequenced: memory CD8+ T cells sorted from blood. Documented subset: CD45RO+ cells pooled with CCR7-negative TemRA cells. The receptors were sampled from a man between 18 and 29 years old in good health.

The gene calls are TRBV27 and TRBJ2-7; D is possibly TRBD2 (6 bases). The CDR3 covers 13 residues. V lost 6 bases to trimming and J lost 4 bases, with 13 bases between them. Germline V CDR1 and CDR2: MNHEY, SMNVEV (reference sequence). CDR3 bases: TGTGCCAGCAGCGGGAGACAATATTACGAGCAGTACTTC. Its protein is CASSGRQYYEQYF.

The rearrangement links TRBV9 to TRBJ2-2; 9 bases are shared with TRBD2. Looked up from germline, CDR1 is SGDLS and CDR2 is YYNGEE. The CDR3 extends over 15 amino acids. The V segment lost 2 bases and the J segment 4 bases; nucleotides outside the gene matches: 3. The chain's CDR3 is CASSVALAGTGELFF. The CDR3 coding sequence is TGTGCCAGCAGCGTTGCACTAGCGGGCACCGGGGAGCTGTTTTTT.

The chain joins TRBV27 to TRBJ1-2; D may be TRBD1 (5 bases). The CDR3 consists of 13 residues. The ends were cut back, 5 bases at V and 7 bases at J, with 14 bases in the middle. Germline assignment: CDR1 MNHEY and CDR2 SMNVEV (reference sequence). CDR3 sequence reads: CASSPTGGGGYTF. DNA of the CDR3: TGTGCCAGCAGTCCAACAGGCGGGGGTGGCTACACCTTC.

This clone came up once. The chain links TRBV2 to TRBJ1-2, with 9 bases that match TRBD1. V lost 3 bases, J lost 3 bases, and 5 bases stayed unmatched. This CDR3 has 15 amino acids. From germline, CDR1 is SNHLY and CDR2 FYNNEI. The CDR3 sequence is CASSDTGGLDYGYTF. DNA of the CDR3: TGTGCCAGCAGTGATACAGGGGGCTTGGACTATGGCTACACCTTC.

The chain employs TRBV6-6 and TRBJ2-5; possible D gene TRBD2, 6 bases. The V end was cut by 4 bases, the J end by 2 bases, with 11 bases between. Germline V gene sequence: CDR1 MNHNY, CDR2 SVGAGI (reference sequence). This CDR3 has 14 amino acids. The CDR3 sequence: CASSSRTIQETQYF. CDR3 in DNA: TGTGCCAGCAGTTCCCGGACTATACAAGAGACCCAGTACTTC.

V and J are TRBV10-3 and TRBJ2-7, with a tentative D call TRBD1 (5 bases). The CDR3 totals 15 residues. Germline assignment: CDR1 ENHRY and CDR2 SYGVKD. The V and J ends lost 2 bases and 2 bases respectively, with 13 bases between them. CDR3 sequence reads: CAISEARQLAYEQYF. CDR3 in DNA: TGTGCCATCAGTGAGGCTCGACAGTTGGCCTACGAGCAGTACTTC.

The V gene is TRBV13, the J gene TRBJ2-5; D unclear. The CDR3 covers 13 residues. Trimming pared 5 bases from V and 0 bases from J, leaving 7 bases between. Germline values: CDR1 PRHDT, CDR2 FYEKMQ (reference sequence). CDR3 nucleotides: TGTGCCAGCAGCAATCGCTACCAAGAGACCCAGTACTTC. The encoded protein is CASSNRYQETQYF.

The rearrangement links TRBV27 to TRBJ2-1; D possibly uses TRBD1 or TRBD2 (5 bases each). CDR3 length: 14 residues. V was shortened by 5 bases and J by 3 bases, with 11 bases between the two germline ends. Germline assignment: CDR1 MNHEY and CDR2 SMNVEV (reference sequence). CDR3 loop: CASSPLGDYNEQFF. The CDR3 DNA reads TGTGCCAGCAGTCCTCTGGGGGACTACAATGAGCAGTTCTTC.

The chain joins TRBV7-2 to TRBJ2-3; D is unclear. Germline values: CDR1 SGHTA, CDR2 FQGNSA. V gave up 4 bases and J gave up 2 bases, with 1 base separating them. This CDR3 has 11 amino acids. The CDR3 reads CASSYTDTQYF. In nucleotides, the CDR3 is TGTGCCAGCAGCTACACAGATACGCAGTATTTT.